Sequencing of this T cell receptor beta chain was carried out in a study of CD8 T cells in Susac syndrome. General study results and limits: Regarding the TCR sequencing and HLA analysis, the study admitted that a relatively small number of individuals were involved.

The sequenced target, TCR beta, came from blood CD8+ and CD4+ T cells. TEMRA cells were FACS-enriched and CD8+ and CD4+ T cells negatively isolated. When the RNA was reverse transcribed, random hexamers were used with an input of about 0.5 to 1 ug. Amplification of TCR beta CDR3 by immunoSEQ multiplex PCR spanned 54 Vbeta and 13 Jbeta. TCRdb used MiXCR to reprocess the immunoSEQ multiplex PCR reads, holding one entry per CDR3 protein. Of over 120,000 distinct CDR3 sequences listed, around 93% are singletons. For this clonotype: Its cognate antigen is unknown.

Germline CDR1 SGDLS, CDR2 YYNGEE. The CDR3 is 16 amino acids. V gave up 0 bases and J gave up 2 bases; unmatched junction bases: 7. V and J are TRBV9 and TRBJ2-7, with TRBD2 matching over 8 bases. The sample comprised CD4+ T cells from PBMCs. The source is a human donor with Susac syndrome. The CDR3 coding sequence is TGTGCCAGCAGCGTAGCCCCGGGACTAGAGACCTACGAGCAGTACTTC. The encoded protein is CASSVAPGLETYEQYF.